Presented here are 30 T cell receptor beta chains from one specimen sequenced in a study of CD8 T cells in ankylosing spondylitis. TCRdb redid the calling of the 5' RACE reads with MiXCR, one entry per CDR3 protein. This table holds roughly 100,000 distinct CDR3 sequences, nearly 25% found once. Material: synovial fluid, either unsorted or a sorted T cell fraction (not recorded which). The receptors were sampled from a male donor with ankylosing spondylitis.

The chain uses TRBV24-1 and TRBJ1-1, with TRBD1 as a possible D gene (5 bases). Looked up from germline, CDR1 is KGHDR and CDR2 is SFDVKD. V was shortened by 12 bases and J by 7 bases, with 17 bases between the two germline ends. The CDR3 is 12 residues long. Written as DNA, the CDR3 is TGTGCCGCCTCGGGCCCCGGGGGTGAAGCTTTCTTT. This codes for CAASGPGGEAFF.

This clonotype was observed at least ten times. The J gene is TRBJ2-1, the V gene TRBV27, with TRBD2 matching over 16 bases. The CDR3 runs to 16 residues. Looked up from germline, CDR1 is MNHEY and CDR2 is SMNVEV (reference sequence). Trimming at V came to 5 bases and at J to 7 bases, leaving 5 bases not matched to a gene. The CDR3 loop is CASSPGTSGRANEQFF. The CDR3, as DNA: TGTGCCAGCAGTCCCGGGACTAGCGGGAGGGCTAATGAGCAGTTCTTC.

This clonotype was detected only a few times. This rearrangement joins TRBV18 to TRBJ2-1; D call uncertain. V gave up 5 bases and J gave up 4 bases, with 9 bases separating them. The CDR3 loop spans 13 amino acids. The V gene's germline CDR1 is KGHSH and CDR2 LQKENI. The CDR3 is CASSITDYNEQFF. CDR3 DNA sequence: TGTGCCAGCTCAATAACAGATTACAATGAGCAGTTCTTC.

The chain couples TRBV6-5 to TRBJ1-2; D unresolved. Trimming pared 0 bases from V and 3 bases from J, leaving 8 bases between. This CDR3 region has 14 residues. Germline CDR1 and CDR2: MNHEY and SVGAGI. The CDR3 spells CASSYSLHDYGYTF. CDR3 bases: TGTGCCAGCAGTTACTCGTTACACGACTATGGCTACACCTTC.

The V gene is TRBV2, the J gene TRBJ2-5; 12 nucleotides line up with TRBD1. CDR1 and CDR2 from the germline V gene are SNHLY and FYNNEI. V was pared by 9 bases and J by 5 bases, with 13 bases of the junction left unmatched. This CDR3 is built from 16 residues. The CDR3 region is CASLETGTGGSETQYF. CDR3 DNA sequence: TGTGCCAGTTTGGAAACCGGGACAGGGGGCTCGGAGACCCAGTACTTC.

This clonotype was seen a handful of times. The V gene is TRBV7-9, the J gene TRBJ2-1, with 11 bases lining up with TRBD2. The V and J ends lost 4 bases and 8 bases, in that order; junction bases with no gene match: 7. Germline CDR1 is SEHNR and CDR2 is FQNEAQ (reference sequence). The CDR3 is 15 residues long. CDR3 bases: TGTGCCAGCAGCTGGGGGGGGACTAGCGGCGATGAGCAGTTCTTC. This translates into CASSWGGTSGDEQFF.

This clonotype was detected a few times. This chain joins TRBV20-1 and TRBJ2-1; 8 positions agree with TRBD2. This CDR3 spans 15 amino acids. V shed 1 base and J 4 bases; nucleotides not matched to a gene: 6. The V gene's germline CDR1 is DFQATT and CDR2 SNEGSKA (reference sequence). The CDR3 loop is CSARVLAVSYNEQFF. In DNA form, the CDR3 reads TGCAGTGCTAGAGTACTAGCGGTATCATACAATGAGCAGTTCTTC.

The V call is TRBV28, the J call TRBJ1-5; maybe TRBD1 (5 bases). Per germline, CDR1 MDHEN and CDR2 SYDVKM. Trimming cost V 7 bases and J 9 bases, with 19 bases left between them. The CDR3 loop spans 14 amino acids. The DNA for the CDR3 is TGTGCCAGCATCCCCGCCGGGGGGGATCGGCCCCAGCATTTT. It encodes CASIPAGGDRPQHF.

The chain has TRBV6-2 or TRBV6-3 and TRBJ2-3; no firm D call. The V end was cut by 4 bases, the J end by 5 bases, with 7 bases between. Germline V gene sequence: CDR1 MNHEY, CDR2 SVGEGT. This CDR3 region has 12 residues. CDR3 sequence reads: CASSLVVDTQYF. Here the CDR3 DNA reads TGTGCCAGCAGTTTAGTGGTAGATACGCAGTATTTT.

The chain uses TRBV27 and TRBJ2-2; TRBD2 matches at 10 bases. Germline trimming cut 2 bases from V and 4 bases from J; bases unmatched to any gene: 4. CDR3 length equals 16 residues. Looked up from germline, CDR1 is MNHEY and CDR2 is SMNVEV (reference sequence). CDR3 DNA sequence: TGTGCCAGCAGTTTAGTAGCGGGAGGAGTCACCGGGGAGCTGTTTTTT. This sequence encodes CASSLVAGGVTGELFF.

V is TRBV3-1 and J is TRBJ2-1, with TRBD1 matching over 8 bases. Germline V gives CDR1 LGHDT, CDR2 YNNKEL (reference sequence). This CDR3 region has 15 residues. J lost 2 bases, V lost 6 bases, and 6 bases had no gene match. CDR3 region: CASSLRQGTYNEQFF. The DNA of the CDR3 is TGTGCCAGCAGTCTCCGACAGGGGACCTACAATGAGCAGTTCTTC.

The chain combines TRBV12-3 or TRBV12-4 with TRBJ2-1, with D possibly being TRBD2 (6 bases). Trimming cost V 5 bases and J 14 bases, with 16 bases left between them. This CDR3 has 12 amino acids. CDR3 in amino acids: CASSRPGTGKFF. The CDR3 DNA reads TGTGCCAGCAGTCGACCCGGGACTGGAAAGTTCTTC.

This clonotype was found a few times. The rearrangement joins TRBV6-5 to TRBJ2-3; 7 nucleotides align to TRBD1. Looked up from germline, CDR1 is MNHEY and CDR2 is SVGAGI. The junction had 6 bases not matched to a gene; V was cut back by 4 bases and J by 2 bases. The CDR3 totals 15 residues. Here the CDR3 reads CASSLGGSPTDTQYF. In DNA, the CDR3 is TGTGCCAGCAGTTTAGGGGGCTCCCCCACAGATACGCAGTATTTT.

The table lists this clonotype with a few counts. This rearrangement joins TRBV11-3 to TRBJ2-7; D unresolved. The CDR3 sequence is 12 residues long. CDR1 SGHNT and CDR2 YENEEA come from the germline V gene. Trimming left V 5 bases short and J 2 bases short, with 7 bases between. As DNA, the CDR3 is TGTGCCAGCAGCCATGAACCCTACGAGCAGTACGTC. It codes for CASSHEPYEQYV.

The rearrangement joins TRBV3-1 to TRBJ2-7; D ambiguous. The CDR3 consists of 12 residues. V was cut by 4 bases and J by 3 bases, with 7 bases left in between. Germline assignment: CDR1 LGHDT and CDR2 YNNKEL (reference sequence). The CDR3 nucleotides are TGTGCCAGCAGCCGAGTTGGCTACGAGCAGTACTTC. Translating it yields CASSRVGYEQYF.

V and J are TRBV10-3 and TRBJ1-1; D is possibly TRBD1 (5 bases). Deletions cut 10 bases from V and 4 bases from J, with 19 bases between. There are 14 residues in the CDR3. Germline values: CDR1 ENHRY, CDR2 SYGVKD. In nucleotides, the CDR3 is TGTGCCAGCATCGAAGAGGGGAGAGGCACTGAAGCTTTCTTT. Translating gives CASIEEGRGTEAFF.

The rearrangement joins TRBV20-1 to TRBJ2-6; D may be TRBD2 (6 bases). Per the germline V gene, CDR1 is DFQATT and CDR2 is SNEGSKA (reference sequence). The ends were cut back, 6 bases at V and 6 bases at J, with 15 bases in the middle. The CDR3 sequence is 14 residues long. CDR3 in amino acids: CSASRDLEANVLTF. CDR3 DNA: TGCAGTGCGAGCCGGGACTTGGAGGCCAACGTCCTGACTTTC.

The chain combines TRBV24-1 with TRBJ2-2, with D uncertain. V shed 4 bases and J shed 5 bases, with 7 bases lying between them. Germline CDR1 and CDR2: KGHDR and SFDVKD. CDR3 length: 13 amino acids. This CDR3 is CATSDLLTGELFF. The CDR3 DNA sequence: TGTGCCACCAGTGACCTTTTAACCGGGGAGCTGTTTTTT.

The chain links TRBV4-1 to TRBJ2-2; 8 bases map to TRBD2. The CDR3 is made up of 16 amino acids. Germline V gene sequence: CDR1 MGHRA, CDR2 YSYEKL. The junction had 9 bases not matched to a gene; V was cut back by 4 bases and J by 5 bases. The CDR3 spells CASSPLLAGWTGELFF. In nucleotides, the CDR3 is TGCGCCAGCAGCCCACTTCTAGCGGGCTGGACCGGGGAGCTGTTTTTT.

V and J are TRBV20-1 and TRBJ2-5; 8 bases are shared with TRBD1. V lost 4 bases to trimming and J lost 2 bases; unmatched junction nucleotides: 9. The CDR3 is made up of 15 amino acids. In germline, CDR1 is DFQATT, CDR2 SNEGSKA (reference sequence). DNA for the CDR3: TGCAGTGCTACCAGCCCACGGACAGGGCAAGAGACCCAGTACTTC. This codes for CSATSPRTGQETQYF.

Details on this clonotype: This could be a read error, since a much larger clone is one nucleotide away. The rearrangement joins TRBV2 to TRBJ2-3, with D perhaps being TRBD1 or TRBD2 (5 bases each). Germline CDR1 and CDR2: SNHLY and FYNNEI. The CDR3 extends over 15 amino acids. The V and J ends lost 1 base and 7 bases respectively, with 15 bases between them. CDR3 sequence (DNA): TGTGCCAGCAGTGAAGGGCTGGGGGACGTAAATACGCAGTATTTT. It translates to CASSEGLGDVNTQYF.

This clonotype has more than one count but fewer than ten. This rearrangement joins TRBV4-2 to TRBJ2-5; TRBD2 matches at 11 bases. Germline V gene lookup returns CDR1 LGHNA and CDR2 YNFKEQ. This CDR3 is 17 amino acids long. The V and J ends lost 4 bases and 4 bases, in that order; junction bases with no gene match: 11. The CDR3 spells CASSPGGLAGGVETQYF. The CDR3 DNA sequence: TGTGCCAGCAGCCCAGGCGGGCTAGCGGGAGGAGTAGAGACCCAGTACTTC.

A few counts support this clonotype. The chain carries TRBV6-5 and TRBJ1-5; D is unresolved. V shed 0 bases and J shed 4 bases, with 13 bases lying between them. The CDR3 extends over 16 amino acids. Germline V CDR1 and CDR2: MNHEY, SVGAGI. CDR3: CASSYSTSQGNQPQHF. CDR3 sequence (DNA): TGTGCCAGCAGTTACTCGACCTCCCAAGGAAATCAGCCCCAGCATTTT.

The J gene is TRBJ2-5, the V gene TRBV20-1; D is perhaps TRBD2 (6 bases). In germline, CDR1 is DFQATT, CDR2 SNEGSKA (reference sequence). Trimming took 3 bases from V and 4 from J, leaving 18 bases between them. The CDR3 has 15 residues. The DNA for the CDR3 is TGCAGTGCTAGCCCCCGGGGGAGTTGGAGAGAGACCCAGTACTTC. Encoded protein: CSASPRGSWRETQYF.

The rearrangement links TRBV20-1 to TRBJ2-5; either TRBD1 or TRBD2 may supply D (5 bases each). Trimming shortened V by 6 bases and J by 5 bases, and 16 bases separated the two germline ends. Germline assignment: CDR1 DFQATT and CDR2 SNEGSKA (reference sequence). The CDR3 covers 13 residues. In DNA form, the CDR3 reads TGCAGTGCCCCGGGGCTAGCTGGGGAGACCCAGTACTTC. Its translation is CSAPGLAGETQYF.

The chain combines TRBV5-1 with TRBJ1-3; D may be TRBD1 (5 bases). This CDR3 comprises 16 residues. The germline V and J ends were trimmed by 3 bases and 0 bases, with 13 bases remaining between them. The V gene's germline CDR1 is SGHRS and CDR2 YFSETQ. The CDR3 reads CASSSGDGISGNTIYF. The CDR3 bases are TGCGCCAGCAGCTCCGGGGACGGGATCTCTGGAAACACCATATATTTT.

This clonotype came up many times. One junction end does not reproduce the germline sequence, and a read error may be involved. CDR3: CASNLQINTEAFF. The DNA for the CDR3 is TGTGCCAGCAACTTACAAATTAACACTGAAGCTTTCTTT. The chain is built from TRBV7-2 and TRBJ1-1; no reliable D call. CDR3 size: 13 residues. CDR1 is SGHTA, CDR2 FQGNSA, per germline.

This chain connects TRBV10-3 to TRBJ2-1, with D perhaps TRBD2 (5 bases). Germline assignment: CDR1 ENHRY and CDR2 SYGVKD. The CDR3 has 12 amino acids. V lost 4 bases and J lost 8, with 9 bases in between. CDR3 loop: CAISAEAHEQFF. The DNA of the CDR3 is TGTGCCATCAGTGCGGAGGCTCATGAGCAGTTCTTC.

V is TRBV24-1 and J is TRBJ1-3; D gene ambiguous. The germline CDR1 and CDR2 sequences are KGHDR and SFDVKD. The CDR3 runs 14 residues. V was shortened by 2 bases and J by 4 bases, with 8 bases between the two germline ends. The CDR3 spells CATSDSTDGNTIYF. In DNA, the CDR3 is TGTGCCACCAGTGATTCGACTGACGGAAACACCATATATTTT.

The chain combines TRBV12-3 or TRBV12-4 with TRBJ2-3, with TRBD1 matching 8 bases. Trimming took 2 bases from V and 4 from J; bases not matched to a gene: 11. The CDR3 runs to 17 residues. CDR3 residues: CASSLWAGGDIPDTQYF. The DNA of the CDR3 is TGTGCCAGCAGTTTATGGGCAGGGGGCGATATCCCAGATACGCAGTATTTT.